A selection of T cell receptor beta chains follows, all from one sample in a study of regulatory T cells in long-lasting Graves disease. One entry per CDR3 protein results from TCRdb running MiXCR on the multiplex PCR reads. Among 250,000 to 400,000 distinct CDR3 sequences listed, under 20% were seen once. Source: peripheral blood mononuclear cells (PBMCs), taken at new diagnosis, from a patient treated with antithyroid drugs. These receptors were taken from a female donor with Graves disease. Both conserved end residues are part of each CDR3. The D gene is left open where the match is weak. Some rows mark clone size as missing; the rest say once, few, many or name a class of expanded clone.

v_gene: TRBV19; abundance: many; d_gene: NA; j_gene: TRBJ1-2; CDR3nt: TGTGCCAGTAGTATAATCCCACCAGGGCATGGCTACACCTTC; CDR3aa: CASSIIPPGHGYTF
v_gene: TRBV11-3; abundance: NA; d_gene: TRBD2; j_gene: TRBJ2-1; CDR3nt: TGTGCCAGCAGCCCCCCGGGGGGATTCGGAGGTGAGCAGTTCTTC; CDR3aa: CASSPPGGFGGEQFF
v_gene: TRBV7-9; abundance: many; d_gene: TRBD1; j_gene: TRBJ2-2; CDR3nt: TGTGCCAGCAGCTCACAGGGGGTAAACACCGGGGAGCTGTTTTTT; CDR3aa: CASSSQGVNTGELFF
v_gene: TRBV5-1; abundance: many; d_gene: TRBD1; j_gene: TRBJ2-7; CDR3nt: TGTGCCAGCAGCCGGGACAGGAGCTCCTACGAGCAGTACTTC; CDR3aa: CASSRDRSSYEQYF
v_gene: TRBV7-6; abundance: NA; d_gene: NA; j_gene: TRBJ2-2; CDR3nt: TGTGCCAGCAGCTTAGACGGGATTCGCGGGGAGCTGTTTTTT; CDR3aa: CASSLDGIRGELFF
v_gene: TRBV5-1; abundance: many; d_gene: NA; j_gene: TRBJ1-1; CDR3nt: TGCGCCAGCAGCCAGAGTCCCGCTGCCACTGAAGCTTTCTTT; CDR3aa: CASSQSPAATEAFF
v_gene: TRBV19; abundance: NA; d_gene: NA; j_gene: TRBJ2-7; CDR3nt: TGTGCCAGTAGCCCTGGCGGGGGCGGGTACGAGCAGTACTTC; CDR3aa: CASSPGGGGYEQYF
v_gene: TRBV29-1; abundance: many; d_gene: NA; j_gene: TRBJ2-7; CDR3nt: TGCAGCGTTGGGCCGGCAAACTCCTACGAGCAGTACTTC; CDR3aa: CSVGPANSYEQYF
v_gene: TRBV28; abundance: many; d_gene: TRBD1; j_gene: TRBJ1-2; CDR3nt: TGTGCCAGCAGTTTAGCGGGACAGGGGAACGATGGCTACACCTTC; CDR3aa: CASSLAGQGNDGYTF
v_gene: TRBV19; abundance: many; d_gene: NA; j_gene: TRBJ1-2; CDR3nt: TGTGCCAGTAGTATAATCCCAGGGGCCCTCCCCGCTAACTATGGCTACACCTTC; CDR3aa: CASSIIPGALPANYGYTF
v_gene: TRBV2; abundance: many; d_gene: NA; j_gene: TRBJ1-1; CDR3nt: TGTGCCAGCAAGCTGGGACCGAACACTGAAGCTTTCTTT; CDR3aa: CASKLGPNTEAFF
v_gene: TRBV7-3; abundance: many; d_gene: NA; j_gene: TRBJ2-3; CDR3nt: TGTGCCAGCAGCTTTGGCCGCCAGACCCTCCGGGATACGCAGTATTTT; CDR3aa: CASSFGRQTLRDTQYF
v_gene: TRBV19; abundance: many; d_gene: NA; j_gene: TRBJ2-5; CDR3nt: TGTGCCAGTAGTAAACGGGGGAGGTACCAAGAGACCCAGTACTTC; CDR3aa: CASSKRGRYQETQYF
v_gene: TRBV3-1; abundance: many; d_gene: NA; j_gene: TRBJ2-5; CDR3nt: TGTGCCAGCAGCCAAGAGGGAGGCGAAGAGACCCAGTACTTC; CDR3aa: CASSQEGGEETQYF
v_gene: TRBV5-6; abundance: NA; d_gene: TRBD2; j_gene: TRBJ2-7; CDR3nt: TGTGCCAGCAGCTTGGTAGGACTAGTATACGAGCAGTACTTC; CDR3aa: CASSLVGLVYEQYF
v_gene: TRBV2; abundance: many; d_gene: TRBD1; j_gene: TRBJ2-5; CDR3nt: TGTGCCAACAAAAGATGGACAGGGAAGGAAGAGACCCAGTACTTC; CDR3aa: CANKRWTGKEETQYF